This T cell receptor beta chain derives from a study of cytomegalovirus exposure and HLA in healthy donors. General study findings and limits: In an earlier analysis, about 87% or about 30%: the productive usage of most TCR beta V segments. Owing to their indistinguishability, certain V segments, notably TRBV6-2 and TRBV6-3, were excluded. CMV antigen specificity of three CMV-associated chains was confirmed in vitro. At a 0.05 false discovery rate, a later analysis found 16,951 TCR beta sequences to be associated with HLA alleles.

Both 60 Vbeta primers and 13 Jbeta primers went into the PCR. Here immunoSEQ multiplex PCR was the method, and the copy in TCRdb shows in-frame clones only, minus some. This sample has roughly 200,000 clones, with approximately 80% found just once. To note about this clone: Its antigen is undetermined.

The CDR3 runs to 16 residues. With 5 bases clipped from V and 3 bases from J, the junction kept 6 bases outside the gene matches. Germline V lookup: CDR1 MGHRA, CDR2 YSYEKL. The chain recombines TRBV4-1 with TRBJ2-1, with 11 bases fitting TRBD2. The specimen was PBMCs. This TCR derives from a man aged 25 to 40 in good health and CMV-seronegative. The CDR3 here is CASSSRLAGSYNEQFF. For the CDR3, the DNA is TGCGCCAGCAGCTCGCGACTAGCGGGGAGCTACAATGAGCAGTTCTTC.